The 13 T cell receptor beta chains presented below share a single source sample, sequenced in a study of blood T cell repertoires in COVID-19 (dated by TCRdb to about 2020). Receptor amplification or capture employed the immunoSEQ multiplex PCR assay. TCRdb mirrors the immuneACCESS table, restricted to in-frame sequences. Some clones are absent from its copies; in checked studies, under half trace to an unresolved V gene, and the reason for the others is unknown. The sample table shows some 74,000 clones, and approximately 90% are seen once. The ten largest clones add up to 6% to 7.5% of the sample. The sequenced material came from peripheral blood. The receptors stem from a woman aged 80 or older with acute or convalescent COVID-19.

The chain couples TRBV9 to TRBJ1-1; 9 positions agree with TRBD1. This CDR3 has 14 residues. Germline trimming cut 3 bases from V and 5 bases from J; bases unmatched to any gene: 5. Germline CDR1 is SGDLS and CDR2 is YYNGEE. The CDR3 protein is CASSAVQGATEAFF. CDR3 coding DNA: TGTGCCAGCAGCGCGGTACAGGGGGCAACTGAAGCTTTCTTT.

The chain links TRBV30 to TRBJ2-1, with a weak D call TRBD2 (7 bases). The CDR3 is made up of 15 amino acids. The V end lost 2 bases, the J end lost 9 bases, and 20 bases lay between the germline ends. Germline V lookup: CDR1 GTSNPN, CDR2 SVGIG (reference sequence). The CDR3 DNA reads as TGTGCCTGGAGTCTACTGGGGGGGCTGGGGGGTGAGCAGTTCTTC. It encodes CAWSLLGGLGGEQFF.

The genes are TRBV7-2 and TRBJ1-3; 9 bases fit TRBD1. The CDR3 runs to 16 residues. J gave up 0 bases and V 5 bases, and 5 bases lay outside the gene matches. Germline CDR1 is SGHTA and CDR2 is FQGNSA. This CDR3 reads CASSPGQGSSGNTIYF. CDR3 nucleotide sequence: TGTGCCAGCAGCCCGGGACAGGGTAGCTCTGGAAACACCATATATTTT.

This chain joins TRBV3-1 (or the pseudogene TRBV3-2) and TRBJ2-2; D is unresolved. Germline V gives CDR1 LGHDT, CDR2 YNNKEL (reference sequence). V was cut by 1 base and J by 2 bases, with 11 bases left in between. This CDR3 is 16 amino acids long. The CDR3 here is CASSQGLRRNTGELFF. Written as DNA, the CDR3 is TGTGCCAGCAGCCAAGGTCTCAGGCGAAACACCGGGGAGCTGTTTTTT.

The chain employs TRBV28 and TRBJ2-1; D gene ambiguous. The CDR3 runs 14 residues. Germline CDR1 reads MDHEN; CDR2 reads SYDVKM. Trimming took off 7 bases at V and 4 bases at J, with 14 bases between the two ends. The CDR3 DNA follows: TGTGCCAGCATCTCTCTAGAGCAGTACAATGAGCAGTTCTTC. This encodes CASISLEQYNEQFF. Looking up the rest from reference TRBV28 and TRBJ2-1 gives the full variable domain: DVKVTQSSRYLVKRTGEKVFLECVQDMDHENMFWYRQDPGLGLRLIYFSYDVKMKEKGDIPEGYSVSREKKERFSLILESASTNQTSMYLCASISLEQYNEQFFGPGTRLTVL.

The chain couples TRBV4-3 to TRBJ2-3; 9 bases line up with TRBD2. Germline CDR1 LGHNA, CDR2 YSLEER. After removal of 0 bases from V and 2 bases from J, the junction contained 12 bases not matched to a gene. This CDR3 region has 19 residues. This chain's CDR3 is CASSQDQRAGGTLTDTQYF. Written as DNA, the CDR3 is TGCGCCAGCAGCCAAGATCAACGAGCGGGGGGCACTCTCACAGATACGCAGTATTTT.

The J gene is TRBJ2-3, the V gene TRBV20-1, with D maybe TRBD2 (6 bases). This CDR3 has 16 amino acids. V shed 3 bases and J shed 1 base, with 17 bases lying between them. Germline V gene sequence: CDR1 DFQATT, CDR2 SNEGSKA (reference sequence). CDR3 bases: TGCAGTGCTAGTTCTGCGGGACCCGGACGCACAGATACGCAGTATTTT. Translating it yields CSASSAGPGRTDTQYF.

V and J are TRBV7-8 and TRBJ1-5; maybe TRBD1 (5 bases). The CDR3 loop spans 13 amino acids. The germline V gene has CDR1 SGHVS and CDR2 FQNEAQ. V was pared by 2 bases and J by 5 bases, with 7 bases between. This CDR3 reads CASSLPGDQPQHF. The DNA of the CDR3 is TGTGCCAGCAGCTTACCGGGGGATCAGCCCCAGCATTTT. Full variable domain (missing parts from reference TRBV7-8 and TRBJ1-5): GAGVSQSPRYKVAKRGQDVALRCDPISGHVSLFWYQQALGQGPEFLTYFQNEAQLDKSGLPSDRFFAERPEGSVSTLKIQRTQQEDSAVYLCASSLPGDQPQHFGDGTRLSIL.

The chain combines TRBV5-4 with TRBJ1-4, with 7 bases fitting TRBD1. V lost 4 bases to trimming and J lost 7 bases; unmatched junction nucleotides: 13. Per the germline V gene, CDR1 is SGHNT and CDR2 is YYREEE (reference sequence). This CDR3 comprises 16 residues. The CDR3 reads CASSPSTGMGGEKLFF. The CDR3 DNA reads as TGTGCCAGCAGCCCATCGACAGGGATGGGGGGTGAAAAACTGTTTTTT.

The V gene is TRBV14, the J gene TRBJ1-2; D gene uncertain. Trimming pared 3 bases from V and 2 bases from J, leaving 13 bases between. CDR3 length: 15 amino acids. The germline V gene has CDR1 SGHDN and CDR2 FVKESK. CDR3 sequence reads: CASSHRWPANYGYTF. CDR3 sequence (DNA): TGTGCCAGCAGCCACCGTTGGCCTGCCAACTATGGCTACACCTTC.

The CDR3 sequence: CASSVTSVETQYF. In DNA form, the CDR3 reads TGTGCCAGCAGCGTGACTAGTGTAGAGACCCAGTACTTC. This chain links TRBV9 with TRBJ2-5; D is perhaps TRBD2 (6 bases). The ends were cut back, 2 bases at V and 4 bases at J, with 9 bases in the middle. The CDR3 spans 13 residues. Germline V gene data show CDR1 as SGDLS and CDR2 as YYNGEE. The full variable domain, with the rest looked up from reference TRBV9 and TRBJ2-5, is DSGVTQTPKHLITATGQRVTLRCSPRSGDLSVYWYQQSLDQGLQFLIQYYNGEERAKGNILERFSAQQFPDLHSELNLSSLELGDSALYFCASSVTSVETQYFGPGTRLLVL.

The J gene is TRBJ2-1, the V gene TRBV29-1, with TRBD2 matching over 9 bases. J lost 6 bases, V lost 4 bases, and 7 bases had no gene match. The CDR3 covers 14 residues. Per germline, CDR1 SQVTM and CDR2 ANQGSEA. The CDR3 DNA is TGCAGCGTTGTGAGCGGGAGGAGAGGCAATGAGCAGTTCTTC. It encodes CSVVSGRRGNEQFF.

This chain uses TRBV19 with TRBJ1-2; no clear D. V was clipped by 6 bases and J by 3 bases, with 20 bases between them. Germline V gene lookup returns CDR1 LNHDA and CDR2 SQIVND (reference sequence). The CDR3 spans 16 residues. The CDR3 is CASSPLSGFADYGYTF. For the CDR3, the DNA is TGTGCCAGTAGCCCCCTCTCGGGGTTCGCGGACTATGGCTACACCTTC.